This TCR beta chain comes out of a study of identical twins. Whole-study findings and limits: Potential partial confounding of zero-insertion analyses by invariant MAIT and iNKT cells was noted. The authors drew conclusions from cross-sectional statistical analysis rather than following the same donors.

Template switching (which added a universal primer site) was used, and cDNA carried unique molecular identifiers. TCRdb recomputed calls from the 5' RACE reads with MiXCR, one row per CDR3 protein. The sample shows around 470,000 distinct CDR3 sequences, 12% to 15% of them seen only once. On this clonotype itself: As yet, its antigen is unknown.

Germline assignment: CDR1 SNHLY and CDR2 FYNNEI. CDR3 length: 14 amino acids. Between the trimmed V and J ends, which lost 2 bases and 0 bases, there was a span of 5 bases. The same sample was also used in a study of yellow fever vaccine responses in identical twins.

This sequence joins TRBV2 and TRBJ1-5, with unresolved D. The sequence was obtained from a woman in her late teens or twenties in good health. Material for sequencing was CD4+ T cells sorted from blood. The CDR3 DNA reads TGTGCCAGCAGTGAAAGGGTTAGCAATCAGCCCCAGCATTTT. Amino acids: CASSERVSNQPQHF.